This entry features one TCR beta chain sequence. The sample comes from a study of blood T cell repertoires in COVID-19. Study at large: Material from acute and convalescent COVID-19 was sourced from the United States, Italy and Spain. T cells, B-cell-depleted T cells, or PBMCs supplied cDNA or gDNA.

This CDR3 has 14 residues. Germline CDR1 SNHLY, CDR2 FYNNEI. Trimming pared 7 bases from V and 1 base from J, leaving 13 bases between. Under the authors' procedure: Estimation of nucleated cell counts was performed using reference gene primer amplification. Clones were sequenced by immunoSEQ multiplex PCR, and TCRdb holds only the in-frame ones, with some missing. That table is the source of V, J and clone size, and D and trimming were worked out from the DNA. The sample has roughly 290,000 clones; 89% are singletons. The chain uses TRBV2 and TRBJ1-1; D gene uncertain. This sequence was found in a woman aged 60 to 75 with acute or convalescent COVID-19. Specimen: peripheral blood. The CDR3 protein is CASIYMAANTEAFF. CDR3 nucleotide sequence: TGTGCCAGCATCTATATGGCGGCGAACACTGAAGCTTTCTTT.